A selection of T cell receptor beta chains follows, all from one sample in a study of identical twins' blood T cells. TCRdb redid the calling of the 5' RACE reads with MiXCR, one entry per CDR3 protein. The data contain roughly 380,000 distinct CDR3 sequences, roughly 30% of them singletons. Input material: PBMCs. These receptor sequences come from a woman aged 18-49 years in good health. The CDR3 runs from the conserved cysteine through the conserved F or W. D genes are given only for firm matches. Not every row has a clone size; where given, it reads once, few, many or a size class.

CDR3 | DNA | V | size | length | D | J
CASGVPNGHHYGYTF | TGTGCTAGTGGTGTGCCTAATGGACACCACTATGGCTACACCTTC | TRBV12-5 | - | 15 | - | TRBJ1-2
CASSLQGQGPYEQYF | TGTGCCAGCAGCTTACAAGGACAGGGACCCTACGAGCAGTACTTC | TRBV7-9 | - | 15 | TRBD1 | TRBJ2-7
CASSPPTLPTIVQFF | TGTGCCAGCAGTCCCCCGACGCTTCCGACAATTGTGCAGTTCTTC | TRBV12-3/TRBV12-4 | - | 15 | - | TRBJ2-1
CASSKFEGQGAQETQYF | TGTGCCAGCAGCAAATTTGAGGGACAGGGGGCCCAAGAGACCCAGTACTTC | TRBV21-1 | - | 17 | - | TRBJ2-5
CASSNGNNQPQHF | TGCGCCAGCAGTAATGGGAACAATCAGCCCCAGCATTTT | TRBV5-1 | - | 13 | - | TRBJ1-5
CAISGIETEAFF | TGTGCCATCAGTGGTATAGAGACTGAAGCTTTCTTT | TRBV10-3 | - | 12 | - | TRBJ1-1
CSARVSRAEAFF | TGCAGTGCTAGAGTAAGTAGGGCTGAAGCTTTCTTT | TRBV20-1 | few | 12 | - | TRBJ1-1
CASRQGGAWAFF | TGTGCCAGCAGACAGGGGGGCGCGTGGGCTTTCTTT | TRBV11-2 | - | 12 | TRBD1 | TRBJ1-1
CASSLRANYNEQFF | TGTGCCAGCAGCTTACGGGCCAACTACAATGAGCAGTTCTTC | TRBV7-2 | - | 14 | - | TRBJ2-1
CASSLSFYSNQPQHF | TGTGCCAGCAGTTTATCCTTTTATAGCAATCAGCCCCAGCATTTT | TRBV27 | few | 15 | - | TRBJ1-5
CASSEFGTGELFF | TGTGCCAGCAGTGAATTCGGTACCGGGGAGCTGTTTTTT | TRBV2 | - | 13 | - | TRBJ2-2
CASSFVRGSDEKLFF | TGTGCCAGCAGCTTCGTCAGGGGATCTGATGAAAAACTGTTTTTT | TRBV3-1 | - | 15 | - | TRBJ1-4
CASSFKTGSGYGYTF | TGTGCCAGCAGCTTTAAGACAGGGTCAGGCTATGGCTACACCTTC | TRBV7-2 | many | 15 | TRBD1 | TRBJ1-2
CSARADFSGGSYEQYF | TGCAGTGCTAGAGCCGACTTTAGCGGGGGGTCCTACGAGCAGTACTTC | TRBV20-1 | - | 16 | TRBD2 | TRBJ2-7
CASSYANEKLFF | TGTGCCAGCAGCTACGCTAATGAAAAACTGTTTTTT | TRBV28 | - | 12 | - | TRBJ1-4
CSARGGRSYGYTF | TGCAGTGCCAGAGGTGGCAGGAGCTATGGCTACACCTTC | TRBV20-1 | - | 13 | - | TRBJ1-2
CASSLFDSNTEAFF | TGCGCCAGCAGCTTGTTTGATTCGAACACTGAAGCTTTCTTT | TRBV5-1 | - | 14 | - | TRBJ1-1
CASSYSGEMKEKLFF | TGTGCCAGCAGTTACTCTGGGGAGATGAAGGAAAAACTGTTTTTT | TRBV6-6 | - | 15 | - | TRBJ1-4
CASRPGTSRKTDTQYF | TGTGCCAGCAGACCCGGGACTTCAAGGAAGACAGATACGCAGTATTTT | TRBV28 | many | 16 | - | TRBJ2-3
CASSVNSGGELFF | TGTGCCAGCAGCGTAAATAGTGGCGGGGAGCTGTTTTTT | TRBV9 | - | 13 | - | TRBJ2-2
CASSLQMADTQYF | TGTGCCAGCAGTTTACAGATGGCAGATACGCAGTATTTT | TRBV12-3/TRBV12-4 | few | 13 | - | TRBJ2-3
CASSSTGTRSREQFF | TGTGCCAGCAGTTCAACCGGGACTAGGAGTCGTGAGCAGTTCTTC | TRBV12-3/TRBV12-4 | - | 15 | TRBD2 | TRBJ2-1
CSASEQGGVTFF | TGCAGTGCTAGCGAACAGGGTGGTGTAACTTTCTTT | TRBV20-1 | - | 12 | - | TRBJ1-1
CASSPLTGKPPYGYTF | TGTGCCAGCAGCCCACTGACGGGCAAACCTCCCTATGGCTACACCTTC | TRBV7-8 | - | 16 | - | TRBJ1-2
CASSRAGTTTYEQYF | TGTGCCAGCAGTCGTGCCGGGACCACAACCTACGAGCAGTACTTC | TRBV27 | - | 15 | - | TRBJ2-7
CASSRTGGVYGYTF | TGTGCCAGCAGCCGCACAGGGGGCGTCTATGGCTACACCTTC | TRBV27 | - | 14 | TRBD1 | TRBJ1-2
CASSLSTHAEKLFF | TGTGCCAGCAGCCTCTCAACACATGCTGAAAAACTGTTTTTT | TRBV6-5 | few | 14 | - | TRBJ1-4
CASRPRSYNEQFF | TGTGCCAGCAGGCCTCGCTCCTACAATGAGCAGTTCTTC | TRBV27 | few | 13 | - | TRBJ2-1
CSARSTASSYEQYF | TGCAGTGCTAGGAGCACAGCTAGCTCCTACGAGCAGTACTTC | TRBV20-1 | few | 14 | - | TRBJ2-7
CASSLGDRREAFF | TGCGCCAGCAGCTTGGGGGACAGACGGGAAGCTTTCTTT | TRBV5-1 | - | 13 | TRBD1 | TRBJ1-1
CASSLRLAGELNNEQFF | TGTGCCAGCAGCTTACGACTAGCGGGAGAGCTAAACAATGAGCAGTTCTTC | TRBV11-2 | few | 17 | TRBD2 | TRBJ2-1
CTTSDSTSTSVVTDTQYF | TGTACCACCAGTGATTCGACCTCAACTAGCGTGGTTACAGATACGCAGTATTTT | TRBV24-1 | - | 18 | TRBD2 | TRBJ2-3
CSGEFGREGRDTQYF | TGCAGTGGAGAATTTGGTCGGGAGGGAAGAGATACGCAGTATTTT | TRBV20-1 | - | 15 | TRBD2 | TRBJ2-3
CASSLDVSYEQYF | TGCGCCAGCAGCTTGGACGTCTCCTACGAGCAGTACTTC | TRBV5-1 | many | 13 | - | TRBJ2-7
CASTSHLNTEAFF | TGTGCCAGCACTTCGCACTTGAACACTGAAGCTTTCTTT | TRBV27 | many | 13 | - | TRBJ1-1
CASSPSVGARTEAFF | TGTGCCAGCAGCCCCTCCGTGGGGGCGAGGACTGAAGCTTTCTTT | TRBV9 | - | 15 | - | TRBJ1-1
CASSVTSGEADTQYF | TGTGCCAGTAGTGTTACTAGCGGGGAGGCAGATACGCAGTATTTT | TRBV19 | once | 15 | TRBD2 | TRBJ2-3
CASSLVGVNIQYF | TGTGCCAGCAGCTTGGTAGGGGTAAACATTCAGTACTTC | TRBV11-2 | - | 13 | - | TRBJ2-4
CASSNGRYNEQFF | TGTGCCAGTAGTAACGGGAGATACAATGAGCAGTTCTTC | TRBV19 | few | 13 | - | TRBJ2-1
CATYGYDKSTDTQYF | TGTGCCACCTACGGGTATGACAAGAGCACAGATACGCAGTATTTT | TRBV27 | few | 15 | - | TRBJ2-3
CASSLRQGGGAFF | TGTGCCAGCAGCTTACGACAGGGTGGGGGAGCTTTCTTT | TRBV7-2 | - | 13 | TRBD1 | TRBJ1-1
CASSKNRDRGHTIYF | TGTGCCAGCAGCAAAAATCGGGACAGGGGGCACACCATATATTTT | TRBV21-1 | - | 15 | - | TRBJ1-3
CASAIDPNQPQHF | TGTGCCAGCGCAATAGACCCCAATCAGCCCCAGCATTTT | TRBV19 | - | 13 | - | TRBJ1-5
CASSNWTSGSPPQYF | TGCGCCAGCAGCAACTGGACTAGCGGGAGCCCTCCGCAGTATTTT | TRBV5-1 | few | 15 | TRBD2 | TRBJ2-3
CASSSPGTVRNTIYF | TGTGCCAGCAGCTCCCCCGGGACAGTTAGAAACACCATATATTTT | TRBV11-2 | many | 15 | TRBD1 | TRBJ1-3
CASRQGASEAFF | TGTGCCAGCAGACAGGGGGCTAGTGAAGCTTTCTTT | TRBV6-2/TRBV6-3 | - | 12 | TRBD1 | TRBJ1-1
CARQGSATDTQYF | TGTGCCAGACAAGGGTCCGCCACAGATACGCAGTATTTT | TRBV2 | few | 13 | - | TRBJ2-3
CSASPGGFRPFEQYF | TGCAGTGCTAGCCCCGGGGGCTTTCGTCCATTCGAGCAGTACTTC | TRBV20-1 | - | 15 | - | TRBJ2-7
CSAVGQINQPQHF | TGCAGTGCTGTGGGACAGATCAATCAGCCCCAGCATTTT | TRBV20-1 | - | 13 | TRBD1 | TRBJ1-5
CSAPGQGKNEQYF | TGCAGTGCCCCGGGACAGGGGAAAAACGAGCAGTACTTC | TRBV20-1 | few | 13 | TRBD1 | TRBJ2-7
CASSLEASGRLDTQYF | TGTGCCAGCAGCTTAGAGGCTAGCGGGAGGTTGGATACGCAGTATTTT | TRBV11-2 | few | 16 | TRBD2 | TRBJ2-3
CASSLPRDTQYF | TGTGCCAGCAGCTTACCGCGGGATACGCAGTATTTT | TRBV7-2 | few | 12 | - | TRBJ2-3
CAISEPGQGNIQYF | TGTGCCATCAGTGAGCCAGGACAGGGGAACATTCAGTACTTC | TRBV10-3 | - | 14 | TRBD1 | TRBJ2-4
CSARDHLGYEQYF | TGCAGTGCTAGAGACCACCTGGGGTACGAGCAGTACTTC | TRBV20-1 | few | 13 | - | TRBJ2-7
CSVLGRASSYNEQFF | TGCAGTGTCCTAGGCCGGGCTAGCTCCTACAATGAGCAGTTCTTC | TRBV20-1 | few | 15 | - | TRBJ2-1